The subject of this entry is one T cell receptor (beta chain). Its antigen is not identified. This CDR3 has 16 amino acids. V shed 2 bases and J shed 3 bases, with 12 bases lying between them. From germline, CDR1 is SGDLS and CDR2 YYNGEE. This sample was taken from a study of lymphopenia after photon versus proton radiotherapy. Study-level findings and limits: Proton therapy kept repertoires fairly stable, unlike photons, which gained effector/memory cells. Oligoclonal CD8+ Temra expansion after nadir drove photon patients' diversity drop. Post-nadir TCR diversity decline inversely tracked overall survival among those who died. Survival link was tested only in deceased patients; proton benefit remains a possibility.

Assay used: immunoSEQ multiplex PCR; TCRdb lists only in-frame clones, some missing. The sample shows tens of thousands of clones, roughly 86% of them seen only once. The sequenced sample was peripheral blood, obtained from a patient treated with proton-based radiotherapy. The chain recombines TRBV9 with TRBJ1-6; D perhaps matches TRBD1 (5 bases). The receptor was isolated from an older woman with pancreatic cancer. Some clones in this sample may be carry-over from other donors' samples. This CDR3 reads CASSVGAELYNSPLHF. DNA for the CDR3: TGTGCCAGCAGCGTCGGGGCGGAGCTCTATAATTCACCCCTCCACTTT.